This is a list of T cell receptor beta chains from one sample in a study of CD8 T cells in ankylosing spondylitis. MiXCR was run by TCRdb on the 5' RACE reads, yielding one entry per CDR3 protein. The sample lists 450,000 to 550,000 distinct CDR3 sequences, about 5% seen once, with approximately 4% in the top ten. Sequenced: blood, either unsorted or a sorted T cell fraction (not recorded which). These receptors came from a male donor with ankylosing spondylitis. Each CDR3 is given with its conserved first and last residue. D genes are given only for firm matches. Clone size is given for some rows only: seen once, a few or many times, or a class if the clone is expanded.

>.|TRBJ2-2|TRBV11-1|.
TGTGCCAGCAGCTTACTTACTCCTTACGGTGCCGGGGAGCTGTTTTTT
CASSLLTPYGAGELFF
>many|TRBJ2-2|TRBV15|TRBD2
TGTGCCACCAGCTTCCAACCCGGACTAGCGGGAAACACCGGGGAGCTGTTTTTT
CATSFQPGLAGNTGELFF
>many|TRBJ2-1|TRBV15|.
TGTGCCACCAGCAGAGGGGGATACAATGAGCAGTTCTTC
CATSRGGYNEQFF
>many|TRBJ1-5|TRBV30|.
TGTGCCTGGAGCCTTATTAACCGTCGGGTGCATTTT
CAWSLINRRVHF
>many|TRBJ1-2|TRBV9|.
TGTGCCAGCAGAACATCCGCCGTCGACTATGGCTACACCTTC
CASRTSAVDYGYTF
>many|TRBJ2-1|TRBV10-3|TRBD1
TGTGCCATCAGTACAGGGACAGAATACAATGAGCAGTTCTTC
CAISTGTEYNEQFF
>few|TRBJ2-3|TRBV12-3/TRBV12-4|TRBD2
TGTGCCAGCAGTCCTATAGCGGGACCTAGCACAGATACGCAGTATTTT
CASSPIAGPSTDTQYF
>many|TRBJ2-2|TRBV5-1|.
TGCGCCAGCAGCATGGACGCCTACACCGGGGAGCTGTTTTTT
CASSMDAYTGELFF
>many|TRBJ2-5|TRBV7-6|.
TGTGCCAGCAGCTTAGGCGGAGTCTACCAAGAGACCCAGTACTTC
CASSLGGVYQETQYF
>many|TRBJ2-6|TRBV7-2|.
TGTGCCAGCAGCCTTCGGGGGGCCAACGTCCTGACTTTC
CASSLRGANVLTF
>many|TRBJ1-6|TRBV4-2|.
TGTGCCAGCAGCCAAGAGTATGCGGATTCACCCCTCCACTTT
CASSQEYADSPLHF
>many|TRBJ2-1|TRBV29-1|TRBD1
TGCAGCGTCATAGAGGGACAGGTTTACAATGAGCAGTTCTTC
CSVIEGQVYNEQFF
>many|TRBJ1-1|TRBV5-6|.
TGTGCCAGCAGCGTCGGGACTGTTAGGAGGGGCGCTGAAGCTTTCTTT
CASSVGTVRRGAEAFF